Listed below are T cell receptor beta chains from one sample, sequenced in a study of post-analysis software for immune sequencing data. MiXCR, applied by TCRdb to the PCR reads, yields one record per CDR3 protein. The table records around 440,000 distinct CDR3 sequences, roughly 45% of them present only once. Sequencing was done on a sample of blood. Every receptor here comes from a girl aged 10-17 years with multiple sclerosis. CDR3s include the opening cysteine and the closing phenylalanine or tryptophan. The D gene is left open where the match is weak. A clone size is listed for some rows: how often the clone was seen (once, few, many), or a class if it is expanded.

D,length,V,J,size,CDR3,DNA
TRBD1,17,TRBV11-1,TRBJ2-1,.,CASSLATTGGAANEQFF,TGTGCCAGCAGCTTAGCCACCACAGGGGGAGCGGCCAATGAGCAGTTCTTC
.,12,TRBV12-5,TRBJ2-7,few,CASGWGPYEQYF,TGTGCTAGTGGTTGGGGGCCCTACGAGCAGTACTTC
.,11,TRBV20-1,TRBJ2-1,.,CSARVGRGLFF,TGCAGTGCTAGAGTGGGCAGGGGATTGTTCTTC
.,14,TRBV14,TRBJ2-7,.,CASSPWPTTYEQYF,TGTGCCAGCAGCCCCTGGCCGACGACCTACGAGCAGTACTTC
.,14,TRBV4-3,TRBJ1-2,.,CASSQDTDHYGYTF,TGCGCCAGCAGCCAAGATACAGACCACTATGGCTACACCTTC
.,14,TRBV6-2/TRBV6-3,TRBJ2-7,.,CASSYIRGPYEQYF,TGTGCCAGCAGTTACATTCGGGGTCCCTACGAGCAGTACTTC
.,16,TRBV7-2,TRBJ2-3,few,CASSLALLLVTDTQYF,TGTGCCAGCAGCTTAGCGCTGCTTCTGGTCACAGATACGCAGTATTTT
TRBD1,15,TRBV7-8,TRBJ2-5,.,CASSLRQGAVETQYF,TGTGCCAGCAGCCTGCGACAGGGGGCAGTGGAGACCCAGTACTTC
TRBD1,14,TRBV6-6,TRBJ2-5,.,CASSPTGRGETQYF,TGTGCCAGCAGTCCCACCGGCAGGGGGGAGACCCAGTACTTC
.,12,TRBV6-2/TRBV6-3,TRBJ2-5,.,CASSYSRRGQYF,TGTGCCAGCAGTTACTCCAGGCGTGGGCAGTACTTC
.,15,TRBV20-1,TRBJ1-2,.,CSARDLQGLSYGYTF,TGCAGTGCTAGAGATTTGCAGGGGCTCAGCTATGGCTACACCTTC
.,14,TRBV28,TRBJ1-4,.,CASSFEGTTEKLFF,TGTGCCAGCAGTTTTGAAGGGACAACTGAAAAACTGTTTTTT